What follows are 12 T cell receptor beta chains derived from one specimen sequenced in a study of shared T cell receptors in the human thymus. TCRdb's copy holds only in-frame clones and misses some; the assay was immunoSEQ multiplex PCR. The sample carries under 850,000 clones, 88% recorded once. Another study also made use of these data, one on human thymus T cells.

What was sequenced was thymocytes. The receptors were sampled from a boy under two years old with a congenital heart defect.

The rearrangement joins TRBV9 to TRBJ1-1; the D is unclear. Germline loops: CDR1 SGDLS, CDR2 YYNGEE. Trimming shortened V by 0 bases and J by 0 bases, and 9 bases separated the two germline ends. The CDR3 contains 15 residues. CDR3 bases: TGTGCCAGCAGCGTAGCTGTGACTATGAACACTGAAGCTTTCTTT. Its translation is CASSVAVTMNTEAFF.

This clone was counted a single time. V is TRBV29-1 and J is TRBJ2-3, with a possible D match to TRBD1 (6 bases). V lost 3 bases and J lost 1, with 23 bases in between. This CDR3 is built from 18 residues. The V gene's germline CDR1 is SQVTM and CDR2 ANQGSEA. The CDR3 DNA is TGCAGCGTTGATCTCGGGCAGGGGAACGGTGTGGGCACAGATACGCAGTATTTT. Translating it yields CSVDLGQGNGVGTDTQYF.

The chain employs TRBV19 and TRBJ2-7, with 8 bases identical to TRBD2. Losses at the gene ends were 6 bases for V and 3 bases for J; bases not matched to a gene: 10. This CDR3 has 15 residues. Per the germline V gene, CDR1 is LNHDA and CDR2 is SQIVND (reference sequence). Here the CDR3 reads CASSQGSGSYYEQYF. CDR3 in DNA: TGTGCCAGTAGCCAGGGGAGCGGGAGTTACTACGAGCAGTACTTC.

This clone was detected a few times. CDR3 DNA: TGCGCCAGCAGCTTGCTCTGGACTAGCGGGAGGGCCACTACGTACGAGCAGTACTTC. It specifies CASSLLWTSGRATTYEQYF. The chain combines TRBV5-1 with TRBJ2-7; TRBD2 agrees at 15 bases. The CDR3 length is 19 residues. Germline loops: CDR1 SGHRS, CDR2 YFSETQ. V was pared by 1 base and J by 4 bases, with 12 bases of the junction left unmatched.

The rearrangement uses TRBV7-2 and TRBJ2-7; 9 bases are a match to TRBD2. With V trimmed by 5 bases and J by 7 bases, 18 bases remained unmatched. CDR1 SGHTA and CDR2 FQGNSA come from the germline V gene. The CDR3 covers 17 residues. The DNA for the CDR3 is TGTGCCAGCAGCCCCGGGGTAGCGGGAGATGTGGTGTGGGAGCAGTACTTC. As protein: CASSPGVAGDVVWEQYF.

This clone occurred a few times. J is TRBJ2-5 and V is TRBV5-1, with TRBD2 identical over 7 bases. Per germline, CDR1 SGHRS and CDR2 YFSETQ. The CDR3 spans 18 residues. J lost 7 bases, V lost 0 bases, and 18 bases had no gene match. CDR3 in DNA: TGCGCCAGCAGCTTGGAATTGGTACTAGCTCGGGGGGAACGGACCCAGTACTTC. It specifies CASSLELVLARGERTQYF. Full variable domain (remainder filled in from reference TRBV5-1 and TRBJ2-5): KAGVTQTPRYLIKTRGQQVTLSCSPISGHRSVSWYQQTPGQGLQFLFEYFSETQRNKGNFPGRFSGRQFSNSRSEMNVSTLELGDSALYLCASSLELVLARGERTQYFGPGTRLLVL.

The rearrangement links TRBV11-2 to TRBJ2-7; 7 bases line up with TRBD1. The CDR3 runs 17 residues. Trimming took 4 bases from V and 1 from J; bases not matched to a gene: 13. CDR1 SGHAT and CDR2 FQNNGV come from the germline V gene. CDR3 loop: CASSSIPTGTASYEQYF. CDR3 in DNA: TGTGCCAGCAGCTCAATTCCTACCGGGACAGCTTCCTACGAGCAGTACTTC.

This clone appeared once. The chain links TRBV7-6 to TRBJ2-7, with D tentatively TRBD1 (6 bases). This CDR3 spans 14 amino acids. V lost 4 bases, J lost 3 bases, and 13 bases lay in between. Per germline, CDR1 SGHVS and CDR2 FNYEAQ. DNA for the CDR3: TGTGCCAGCAGCTCCCGACAGGACAACTACGAGCAGTACTTC. Its translation: CASSSRQDNYEQYF. The full variable domain, with the rest looked up from reference TRBV7-6 and TRBJ2-7, is GAGVSQSPRYKVTKRGQDVALRCDPISGHVSLYWYRQALGQGPEFLTYFNYEAQQDKSGLPNDRFSAERPEGSISTLTIQRTEQRDSAMYRCASSSRQDNYEQYFGPGTRLTVT.

The gene calls are TRBV15 and TRBJ2-5, with 8 bases lining up with TRBD1. After removal of 3 bases from V and 2 bases from J, the junction contained 5 bases not matched to a gene. The germline CDR1 and CDR2 sequences are LNHNV and YYDKDF (reference sequence). The CDR3 runs to 15 residues. CDR3 DNA sequence: TGTGCCACCAGCAGCGGACAGGGCAGACAAGAGACCCAGTACTTC. Translated: CATSSGQGRQETQYF.

The rearrangement links TRBV7-9 to TRBJ2-7; 10 bases agree with TRBD2. V trimming: 0 bases; J trimming: 6 bases; junction bases outside the gene matches: 11. Germline assignment: CDR1 SEHNR and CDR2 FQNEAQ (reference sequence). This CDR3 comprises 17 residues. The CDR3 bases are TGTGCCAGCAGCTTAGCCATTTCAGCTAGCGGGAGTTCCGAGCAGTACTTC. Amino acid sequence: CASSLAISASGSSEQYF.

The chain joins TRBV6-6 to TRBJ2-7; 8 nucleotides align to TRBD1. Germline V gives CDR1 MNHNY, CDR2 SVGAGI (reference sequence). J lost 2 bases, V lost 6 bases, and 6 bases had no gene match. There are 14 residues in the CDR3. CDR3 sequence: CASSPDRGTYEQYF. CDR3 DNA sequence: TGTGCCAGCAGCCCCGACAGGGGAACCTACGAGCAGTACTTC.

V and J are TRBV27 and TRBJ2-7, with D unresolved. Germline-derived CDR1 and CDR2 are MNHEY and SMNVEV (reference sequence). The CDR3 spans 14 residues. Trimming took off 5 bases at V and 2 bases at J, with 13 bases between the two ends. This CDR3 reads CASSPQDKPYEQYF. CDR3 nucleotides: TGTGCCAGCAGTCCCCAGGATAAGCCCTACGAGCAGTACTTC.